This T cell receptor (beta chain) was sequenced in a study of T cell responses to AZD1222 COVID-19 vaccine. Notes on the study in general: Regions 160-218 and 743-854 held dominance among vaccine-associated CD4 TCRs, which spanned spike. Spike-specific TCR breadth and depth grew following two AZD1222 doses. A mostly white British donor set with more females was recruited, and clonal diversity was possibly underestimated. Scientists sampled the repertoires only once the peak T cell response had passed.

Sequencing was performed with immunoSEQ multiplex PCR; in TCRdb, only in-frame clones are kept and a portion is missing. The sample has some 180,000 clones; approximately 91% are singletons. As for this clone: What it recognizes is unknown.

The CDR3 has 13 residues. Germline trimming cut 4 bases from V and 16 bases from J; bases unmatched to any gene: 6. Germline V gene data show CDR1 as LGHDT and CDR2 as YNNKEL (reference sequence). This chain links TRBV3-1 (or the pseudogene TRBV3-2) with TRBJ2-1, with 14 bases aligning to TRBD2. The source was peripheral blood, collected 28 days after the second AZD1222 dose. The sequence came from an adult who received the AZD1222 COVID-19 vaccine. The CDR3 region has the DNA TGTGCCAGCAGCCTTCGGACTAGCGGGAGGTCTTTCTTC. Protein sequence: CASSLRTSGRSFF.